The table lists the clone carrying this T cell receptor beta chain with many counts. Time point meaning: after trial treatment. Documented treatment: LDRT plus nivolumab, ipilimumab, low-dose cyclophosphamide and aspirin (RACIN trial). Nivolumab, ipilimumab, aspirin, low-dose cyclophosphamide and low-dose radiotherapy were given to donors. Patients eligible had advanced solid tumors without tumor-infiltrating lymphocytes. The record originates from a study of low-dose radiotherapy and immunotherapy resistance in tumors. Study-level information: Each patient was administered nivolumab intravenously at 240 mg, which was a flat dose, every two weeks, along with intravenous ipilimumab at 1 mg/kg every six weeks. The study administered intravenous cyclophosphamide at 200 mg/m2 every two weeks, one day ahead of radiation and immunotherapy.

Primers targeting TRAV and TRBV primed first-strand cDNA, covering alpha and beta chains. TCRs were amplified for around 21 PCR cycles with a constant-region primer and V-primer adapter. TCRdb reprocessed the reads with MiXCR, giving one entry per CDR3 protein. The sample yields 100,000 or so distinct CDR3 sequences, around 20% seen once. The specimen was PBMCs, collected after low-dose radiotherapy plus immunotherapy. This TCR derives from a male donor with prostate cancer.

Here the CDR3 reads CASSEPGTSGGTQYF. CDR3 coding DNA: TGTGCCAGCAGTGAACCCGGGACTAGCGGAGGGACCCAGTACTTC. The chain is built from TRBV6-5 and TRBJ2-5, with 11 bases aligning to TRBD2. CDR1 and CDR2 from the germline V gene are MNHEY and SVGAGI. With 5 bases clipped from V and 7 bases from J, the junction kept 9 bases outside the gene matches. The CDR3 spans 15 residues.